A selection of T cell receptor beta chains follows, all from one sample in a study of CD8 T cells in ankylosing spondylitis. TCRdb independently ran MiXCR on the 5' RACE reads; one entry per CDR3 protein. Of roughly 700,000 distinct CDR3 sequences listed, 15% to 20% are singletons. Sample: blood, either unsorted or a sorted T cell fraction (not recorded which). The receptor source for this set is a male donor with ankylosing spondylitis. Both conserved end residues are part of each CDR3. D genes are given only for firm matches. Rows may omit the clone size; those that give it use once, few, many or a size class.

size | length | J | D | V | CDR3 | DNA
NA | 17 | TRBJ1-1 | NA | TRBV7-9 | CASSLGPGDAVDTEAFF | TGTGCCAGCAGCTTAGGCCCAGGGGACGCTGTGGACACTGAAGCTTTCTTT
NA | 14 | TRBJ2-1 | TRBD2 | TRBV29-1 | CSVEEREYYNEQFF | TGCAGCGTTGAGGAGCGGGAGTACTACAATGAGCAGTTCTTC
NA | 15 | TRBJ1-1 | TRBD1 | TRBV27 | CASSWAGQGETEAFF | TGTGCCAGCAGTTGGGCGGGACAGGGAGAGACTGAAGCTTTCTTT
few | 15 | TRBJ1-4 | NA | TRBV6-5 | CASSYSGRSNEKLFF | TGTGCCAGCAGTTACTCGGGAAGGAGTAATGAAAAACTGTTTTTT
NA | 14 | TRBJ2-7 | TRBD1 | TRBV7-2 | CASRYGTGVYEQYF | TGTGCCAGCAGATACGGGACAGGGGTTTACGAGCAGTACTTC
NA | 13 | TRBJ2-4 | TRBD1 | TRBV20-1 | CSASRQGVNIQYF | TGCAGTGCTAGCCGACAGGGGGTAAACATTCAGTACTTC
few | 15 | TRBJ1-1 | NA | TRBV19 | CASSRGQTMNTEAFF | TGTGCCAGTAGTAGGGGGCAGACCATGAACACTGAAGCTTTCTTT
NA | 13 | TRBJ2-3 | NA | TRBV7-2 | CASSLLGPDTQYF | TGTGCCAGCAGCTTACTTGGACCAGATACGCAGTATTTT
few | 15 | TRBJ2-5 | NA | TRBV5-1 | CASSAEGGYVKTQYF | TGCGCCAGCTCGGCGGAGGGAGGCTACGTGAAGACCCAGTACTTC
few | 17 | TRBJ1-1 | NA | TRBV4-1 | CASSQPHRVLENTEAFF | TGCGCCAGCAGCCAACCTCACAGGGTTTTGGAGAACACTGAAGCTTTCTTT
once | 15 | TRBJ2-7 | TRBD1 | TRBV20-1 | CSAGPRTGGYYEQYF | TGCAGTGCCGGCCCGAGGACAGGGGGCTACTACGAGCAGTACTTC
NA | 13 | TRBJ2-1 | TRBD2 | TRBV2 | CASSEGLANEQFF | TGTGCCAGCAGTGAGGGACTAGCTAACGAGCAGTTCTTC
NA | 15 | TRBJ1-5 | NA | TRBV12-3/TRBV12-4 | CASSPGLAPIPPQHF | TGTGCCAGCAGTCCGGGACTCGCCCCAATTCCGCCCCAGCATTTT
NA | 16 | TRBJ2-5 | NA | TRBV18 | CASSPALGTIQETQYF | TGTGCCAGCTCACCCGCCCTGGGCACGATTCAAGAGACCCAGTACTTC
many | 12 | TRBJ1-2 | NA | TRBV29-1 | CSVGGVQGGYTF | TGCAGCGTTGGGGGCGTACAGGGAGGCTACACCTTC
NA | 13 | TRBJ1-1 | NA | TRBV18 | CASSPIEQTEAFF | TGTGCCAGCTCACCGATTGAACAGACTGAAGCTTTCTTT
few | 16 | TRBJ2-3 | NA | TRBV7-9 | CASSLAPGDPGLTQYF | TGTGCCAGCAGCTTAGCTCCGGGGGACCCGGGACTTACGCAGTATTTT
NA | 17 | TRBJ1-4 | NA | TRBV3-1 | CASSQYPRGTVNEKLFF | TGTGCCAGCAGCCAATATCCAAGGGGGACGGTTAATGAAAAACTGTTTTTT
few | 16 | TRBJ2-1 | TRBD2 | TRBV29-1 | CSAPGGASGFYNEQFF | TGCAGCGCCCCCGGGGGGGCTAGCGGGTTCTACAATGAGCAGTTCTTC
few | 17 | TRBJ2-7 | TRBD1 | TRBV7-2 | CASSLPFDRATTYEQYF | TGTGCCAGCAGCTTACCCTTCGACAGGGCCACTACCTACGAGCAGTACTTC